The 12 T cell receptor beta chains presented below share a single source sample, sequenced in a study of monozygotic twins with inflammatory bowel disease. TCRdb reprocessed the 5' RACE reads; each CDR3 protein has one entry and no DNA is given. The sample's table shows about 420,000 distinct CDR3 sequences. Sequenced input: blood. The receptors come from a human donor with ulcerative colitis or Crohn's disease, or a healthy co-twin of an affected twin (not recorded which).

The chain uses TRBV5-1 and TRBJ2-5; lacking DNA, the TRBD1 call made by TCRdb goes unchecked. The CDR3 covers 14 residues. Germline V gene sequence: CDR1 SGHRS, CDR2 YFSETQ. CDR3 loop: CASSFYTGLETQYF. Full variable domain (outside the CDR3, taken from reference TRBV5-1 and TRBJ2-5): KAGVTQTPRYLIKTRGQQVTLSCSPISGHRSVSWYQQTPGQGLQFLFEYFSETQRNKGNFPGRFSGRQFSNSRSEMNVSTLELGDSALYLCASSFYTGLETQYFGPGTRLLVL.

V usage is TRBV6-5 and J usage is TRBJ1-1; the D call of TRBD1 rests on TCRdb alone, since no DNA is present to check it. The CDR3 runs to 14 residues. Germline CDR1 and CDR2: MNHEY and SVGAGI. The CDR3 protein is CASSSPGKNTEAFF.

The rearrangement links TRBV27 to TRBJ1-1; no DNA is available, so the TRBD1 call from TCRdb remains unchecked. The CDR3 loop spans 13 amino acids. The germline CDR1 and CDR2 sequences are MNHEY and SMNVEV (reference sequence). CDR3 protein: CASSRFRDTEAFF.

The chain combines TRBV2 with TRBJ1-2; TCRdb indicates TRBD1, and absent DNA this call remains unverified. CDR3 length equals 14 residues. Germline CDR1 and CDR2: SNHLY and FYNNEI. The chain's CDR3 is CASSELGGTYGYTF.

V gene TRBV30 combines with J gene TRBJ2-7; the D call of TRBD2 rests on TCRdb alone, since no DNA is present to check it. The germline gives CDR1 GTSNPN, CDR2 SVGIG (reference sequence). This CDR3 comprises 11 residues. The CDR3 spells CAWGPSYEQYF.

V is TRBV28 and J is TRBJ1-6; with no DNA, the TCRdb D assignment of TRBD1 cannot be verified. The germline V gene has CDR1 MDHEN and CDR2 SYDVKM. The length of the CDR3 is 15 residues. CDR3 sequence reads: CASSSDRGVGSPLHF. Full variable domain (outside the CDR3, taken from reference TRBV28 and TRBJ1-6): DVKVTQSSRYLVKRTGEKVFLECVQDMDHENMFWYRQDPGLGLRLIYFSYDVKMKEKGDIPEGYSVSREKKERFSLILESASTNQTSMYLCASSSDRGVGSPLHFGNGTRLTVT.

The chain is built from TRBV19 and TRBJ1-5. CDR3 size: 15 residues. Per germline, CDR1 LNHDA and CDR2 SQIVND (reference sequence). The chain's CDR3 is CASSLLGRPNQPQHF. Complete variable domain (other parts from reference TRBV19 and TRBJ1-5): DGGITQSPKYLFRKEGQNVTLSCEQNLNHDAMYWYRQDPGQGLRLIYYSQIVNDFQKGDIAEGYSVSREKKESFPLTVTSAQKNPTAFYLCASSLLGRPNQPQHFGDGTRLSIL.

V is TRBV19 and J is TRBJ1-6. There are 13 residues in the CDR3. Germline V gene lookup returns CDR1 LNHDA and CDR2 SQIVND (reference sequence). The CDR3 region is CASSIGSNSPLHF.

The gene calls are TRBV2 and TRBJ2-5; no DNA is available, so the TRBD2 call from TCRdb remains unchecked. The length of the CDR3 is 14 residues. From germline, CDR1 is SNHLY and CDR2 FYNNEI. CDR3 region: CASSDIQGGETQYF.

This CDR3 reads CASSLVGFSGNTIYF. The chain combines TRBV11-2 with TRBJ1-3. This CDR3 comprises 15 residues. CDR1 and CDR2 (germline): SGHAT, FQNNGV.

The V call is TRBV5-5, the J call TRBJ2-6; with no DNA, the TCRdb D assignment of TRBD1 cannot be verified. Germline V lookup: CDR1 SGHKS, CDR2 YYEKEE (reference sequence). This CDR3 is built from 16 residues. The CDR3 loop is CASSSRDGSGANVLTF.

The chain has TRBV3-1 and TRBJ1-5. The CDR3 is 16 residues long. In germline, CDR1 is LGHDT, CDR2 YNNKEL (reference sequence). CDR3 region: CASSQDPGEKGQPQHF.